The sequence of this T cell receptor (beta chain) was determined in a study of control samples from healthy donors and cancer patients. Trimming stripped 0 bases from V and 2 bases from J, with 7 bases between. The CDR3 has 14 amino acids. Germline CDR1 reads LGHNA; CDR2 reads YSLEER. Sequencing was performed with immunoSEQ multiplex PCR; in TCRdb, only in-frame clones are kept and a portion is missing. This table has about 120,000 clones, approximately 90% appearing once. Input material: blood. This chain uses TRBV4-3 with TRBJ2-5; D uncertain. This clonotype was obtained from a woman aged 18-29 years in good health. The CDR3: CASSQDVRQETQYF. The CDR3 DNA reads TGCGCCAGCAGCCAAGACGTGCGGCAAGAGACCCAGTACTTC.